This T cell receptor (beta chain) appears in the sequencing data of a study of blood T cell repertoires in COVID-19. Study information: Nucleic acid was either cDNA or gDNA, and it came from T cells, B-cell-depleted T cells, or PBMCs.

Clones were sequenced by immunoSEQ multiplex PCR, and TCRdb holds only the in-frame ones, with some missing. The data show 200,000 to 300,000 clones, roughly 86% seen once. The CDR3 consists of 15 residues. V trimming: 1 base; J trimming: 2 bases; junction bases outside the gene matches: 2. Germline V gene sequence: CDR1 SGHRS, CDR2 YFSETQ. Those enrolled, adults aged roughly 18 to 89 years, came from some 25 US areas. Cohort assignment relied on participant-reported clinical history. For this clone: The same CDR3 also results from other DNA sequences found in this sample.

The sample comprised PBMCs or T cells enriched from blood (not recorded which). V and J are TRBV5-1 and TRBJ2-2; 7 bases align to TRBD2. The source is a woman aged 18-30 years who had recovered from COVID-19. CDR3 coding DNA: TGCGCCAGCAGCTTGAGCGGGGCCAACACCGGGGAGCTGTTTTTT. This sequence encodes CASSLSGANTGELFF.